These 21 T cell receptor beta chains came from one sample sequenced in a study of blood T cell repertoires in COVID-19. The assay was immunoSEQ multiplex PCR, and TCRdb's table has in-frame clones only and misses some. Of about 300,000 clones listed, 88% are singletons. Sequenced sample: peripheral blood. Receptors originate from a woman aged 25-40 years with COVID-19, enrolled during active disease.

Turning to this clone: The same CDR3 arises from other DNA sequences in this sample as well. This chain uses TRBV5-1 with TRBJ1-1, with TRBD1 identical over 7 bases. Germline V CDR1 and CDR2: SGHRS, YFSETQ. The junction had 4 bases not matched to a gene; V was cut back by 0 bases and J by 5 bases. The CDR3 runs to 14 residues. The CDR3 here is CASSLEQGRTEAFF. The CDR3 coding sequence is TGCGCCAGCAGCTTGGAACAGGGGAGGACTGAAGCTTTCTTT.

This clone was seen once. The rearrangement joins TRBV19 to TRBJ1-4; D is undetermined. This CDR3 contains 13 residues. V was trimmed by 5 bases and J by 7 bases, leaving 11 bases between them. Germline V CDR1 and CDR2: LNHDA, SQIVND (reference sequence). CDR3 sequence (DNA): TGTGCCAGTAGTCCGCCCGAGAGTGAAAAACTGTTTTTT. Its protein product is CASSPPESEKLFF.

This clone showed up just once. The chain uses TRBV5-4 and TRBJ2-3; TRBD1 is a possible D gene (5 bases). Per the germline V gene, CDR1 is SGHNT and CDR2 is YYREEE (reference sequence). Trimming removed 4 bases from V and 2 bases from J, with 17 bases in between. The CDR3 runs to 16 residues. The DNA for the CDR3 is TGTGCCAGCAGCCTAACTCCGGACATCTACACAGATACGCAGTATTTT. It yields the protein CASSLTPDIYTDTQYF.

The chain recombines TRBV2 with TRBJ2-1; 9 nucleotides line up with TRBD2. V lost 8 bases and J lost 7; bases outside the gene matches: 6. Germline CDR1 is SNHLY and CDR2 is FYNNEI. The length of the CDR3 is 13 residues. CDR3 nucleotide sequence: TGTGCCAGCGGGCGGGGGGGCCGAAATGAGCAGTTCTTC. This encodes CASGRGGRNEQFF.

The CDR3 protein is CASAPRGRQETQYF. The DNA for the CDR3 is TGTGCCAGCGCTCCGCGGGGGCGTCAAGAGACCCAGTACTTC. This chain uses TRBV11-2 with TRBJ2-5, with D possibly TRBD2 on 7 matching bases. The length of the CDR3 is 14 residues. The V and J ends lost 8 bases and 2 bases respectively, with 15 bases between them. CDR1 and CDR2 from the germline V gene are SGHAT and FQNNGV.

The V and J genes are TRBV5-1 and TRBJ1-1; D uncertain. Trimming shortened V by 4 bases and J by 1 base, and 11 bases separated the two germline ends. Germline lookup yields CDR1 SGHRS and CDR2 YFSETQ. The CDR3 spans 14 residues. The CDR3 DNA reads as TGCGCCAGCAGCCTCATCCGACAGAACACTGAAGCTTTCTTT. Protein: CASSLIRQNTEAFF.

The V and J genes are TRBV2 and TRBJ2-3; 10 bases agree with TRBD2. The CDR3 contains 14 residues. Germline lookup yields CDR1 SNHLY and CDR2 FYNNEI. The J segment lost 5 bases and the V segment lost 7 bases, leaving 6 bases of the junction unmatched. CDR3 in amino acids: CASTEAGGQDTQYF. The CDR3 DNA is TGTGCCAGCACCGAAGCGGGGGGGCAAGATACGCAGTATTTT.

The rearrangement joins TRBV12-3 or TRBV12-4 to TRBJ2-1; D is unclear. This CDR3 has 13 residues. Trimming removed 3 bases at V and 6 bases at J, with 9 bases between. Here the CDR3 DNA reads TGTGCCAGCAGTTTCACGGGTGTCAATGAGCAGTTCTTC. Encoded protein: CASSFTGVNEQFF.

This sequence joins TRBV6-2 or TRBV6-3 and TRBJ2-2; the D is unclear. Trimming left V 1 base short and J 7 bases short, with 7 bases between. Germline V gene lookup returns CDR1 MNHEY and CDR2 SVGEGT. This CDR3 region has 13 residues. Written as DNA, the CDR3 is TGTGCCAGCAGTTACTTTCCAGGCGGGGAGCTGTTTTTT. It yields the protein CASSYFPGGELFF.

The CDR3 loop is CASSLSRAGREAFF. The CDR3, as DNA: TGTGCCAGCAGTTTATCGCGGGCAGGCAGAGAAGCTTTCTTT. V usage is TRBV27 and J usage is TRBJ1-1; D gene ambiguous. Germline assignment: CDR1 MNHEY and CDR2 SMNVEV (reference sequence). The length of the CDR3 is 14 residues. V shed 0 bases and J shed 8 bases, with 13 bases lying between them.

The chain employs TRBV6-2 or TRBV6-3 and TRBJ1-5; 7 bases align to TRBD1. The CDR3 loop spans 14 amino acids. The junction had 7 bases not matched to a gene; V was cut back by 4 bases and J by 7 bases. CDR1 and CDR2 (germline): MNHEY, SVGEGT. CDR3 DNA sequence: TGTGCCAGCAGTTTACAGGGGCCGGGGCAGCCCCAGCATTTT. Amino acids: CASSLQGPGQPQHF.

This clone appeared a few times. The chain combines TRBV4-3 with TRBJ2-7; D perhaps matches TRBD2 (5 bases). Germline-derived CDR1 and CDR2 are LGHNA and YSLEER. Between the trimmed V and J ends, which lost 0 bases and 2 bases, there was a span of 14 bases. This CDR3 is built from 16 residues. In DNA, the CDR3 is TGCGCCAGCAGCCAAGATCTACCGGGATCCACCTACGAGCAGTACTTC. It specifies CASSQDLPGSTYEQYF.

This chain joins TRBV5-4 and TRBJ1-1, with 7 bases lining up with TRBD1. There are 13 residues in the CDR3. CDR1 is SGHNT, CDR2 YYREEE, per germline (reference sequence). Losses at the gene ends were 5 bases for V and 5 bases for J; bases not matched to a gene: 6. CDR3 amino acids: CASSFNRGTEAFF. The CDR3 DNA is TGTGCCAGCAGTTTCAACAGGGGAACTGAAGCTTTCTTT. The full variable domain, rest sourced from reference TRBV5-4 and TRBJ1-1, is ETGVTQSPTHLIKTRGQQVTLRCSSQSGHNTVSWYQQALGQGPQFIFQYYREEENGRGNFPPRFSGLQFPNYSSELNVNALELDDSALYLCASSFNRGTEAFFGQGTRLTVV.

This chain uses TRBV7-3 with TRBJ2-3; D is undetermined. The V gene's germline CDR1 is SGHTA and CDR2 FQGTGA. This CDR3 has 13 residues. V dropped 1 base and J dropped 10 bases, with 12 bases sitting between them. Here the CDR3 reads CASSLNSLGAQYF. The CDR3 coding sequence is TGTGCCAGCAGCTTAAACTCTCTTGGAGCGCAGTATTTT. Based on the CDR3 plus reference TRBV7-3 and TRBJ2-3, the full variable domain is GAGVSQTPSNKVTEKGKYVELRCDPISGHTALYWYRQSLGQGPEFLIYFQGTGAADDSGLPNDRFFAVRPEGSVSTLKIQRTERGDSAVYLCASSLNSLGAQYFGPGTRLTVL.

This chain uses TRBV5-1 with TRBJ1-5; D unresolved. Germline CDR1 reads SGHRS; CDR2 reads YFSETQ. This CDR3 contains 16 residues. Trimming cost V 3 bases and J 1 base, with 14 bases left between them. In DNA, the CDR3 is TGCGCCAGCAGCTCACGGGGAGCCACAAGCAATCAGCCCCAGCATTTT. Protein product: CASSSRGATSNQPQHF.

The chain employs TRBV3-1 (or the pseudogene TRBV3-2) and TRBJ1-3; 7 nucleotides match TRBD1. This CDR3 spans 14 amino acids. In germline, CDR1 is LGHDT, CDR2 YNNKEL (reference sequence). Trimming at V came to 4 bases and at J to 2 bases, leaving 2 bases not matched to a gene. This CDR3 reads CASSPRGPGNTIYF. CDR3 coding DNA: TGTGCCAGCAGCCCTAGGGGGCCTGGAAACACCATATATTTT.

The V and J genes are TRBV9 and TRBJ2-7, with TRBD2 identical over 9 bases. The V segment lost 4 bases and the J segment 5 bases; nucleotides outside the gene matches: 7. This CDR3 has 14 amino acids. Germline lookup yields CDR1 SGDLS and CDR2 YYNGEE. CDR3 loop: CASSYSGGLDEQYF. CDR3 nucleotides: TGTGCCAGCAGCTACAGCGGGGGGCTCGACGAGCAGTACTTC.

The chain has TRBV10-3 and TRBJ1-2, with 8 bases matching TRBD1. Germline V CDR1 and CDR2: ENHRY, SYGVKD. The ends lost 2 bases at V and 4 bases at J; junction bases unmatched: 0. This CDR3 has 13 amino acids. In DNA, the CDR3 is TGTGCCATCAGTGAGACAGGGGGCTATGGCTACACCTTC. Translation: CAISETGGYGYTF.

The chain joins TRBV27 to TRBJ2-2; no clear D. The germline V gene has CDR1 MNHEY and CDR2 SMNVEV (reference sequence). CDR3 length: 11 residues. The V and J ends lost 5 bases and 6 bases respectively, with 4 bases between them. The CDR3 loop reads CASSPAGELFF. CDR3 bases: TGTGCCAGCAGTCCCGCCGGGGAGCTGTTTTTT.

A single count supports this clone. The genes are TRBV6-5 and TRBJ1-1; D remains unclear. The CDR3 is made up of 16 amino acids. Germline V gives CDR1 MNHEY, CDR2 SVGAGI. V lost 0 bases to trimming and J lost 0 bases, with 11 bases between them. As DNA, the CDR3 is TGTGCCAGCAGTTACTCACCAGAACATTTGAACACTGAAGCTTTCTTT. It is translated as CASSYSPEHLNTEAFF.

The rearrangement joins TRBV27 to TRBJ2-7; 7 bases line up with TRBD1. The CDR3 spans 15 residues. The ends lost 6 bases at V and 2 bases at J; junction bases unmatched: 10. Germline loops: CDR1 MNHEY, CDR2 SMNVEV (reference sequence). In nucleotides, the CDR3 is TGTGCCAGCAGCCTGACAGGGAGTGACACCTACGAGCAGTACTTC. This sequence encodes CASSLTGSDTYEQYF.